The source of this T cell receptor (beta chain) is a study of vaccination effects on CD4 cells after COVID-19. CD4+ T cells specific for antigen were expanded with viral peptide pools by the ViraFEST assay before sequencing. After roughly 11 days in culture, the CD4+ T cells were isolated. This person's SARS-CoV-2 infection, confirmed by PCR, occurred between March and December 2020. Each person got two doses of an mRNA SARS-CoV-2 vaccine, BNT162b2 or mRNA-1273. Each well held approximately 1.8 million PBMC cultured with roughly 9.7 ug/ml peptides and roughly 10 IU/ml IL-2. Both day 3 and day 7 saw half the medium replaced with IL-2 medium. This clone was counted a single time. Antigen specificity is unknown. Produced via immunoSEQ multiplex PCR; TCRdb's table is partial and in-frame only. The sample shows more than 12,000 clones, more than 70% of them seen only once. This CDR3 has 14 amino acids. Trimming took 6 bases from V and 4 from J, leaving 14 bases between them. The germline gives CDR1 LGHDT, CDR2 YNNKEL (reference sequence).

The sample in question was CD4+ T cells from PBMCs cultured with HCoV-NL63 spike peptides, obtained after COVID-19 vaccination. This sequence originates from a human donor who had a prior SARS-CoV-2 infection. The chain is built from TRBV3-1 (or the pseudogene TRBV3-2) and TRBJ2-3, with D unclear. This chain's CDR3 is CASSQTGLPDTQYF. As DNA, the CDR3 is TGTGCCAGCAGTCAAACCGGATTGCCAGATACGCAGTATTTT.